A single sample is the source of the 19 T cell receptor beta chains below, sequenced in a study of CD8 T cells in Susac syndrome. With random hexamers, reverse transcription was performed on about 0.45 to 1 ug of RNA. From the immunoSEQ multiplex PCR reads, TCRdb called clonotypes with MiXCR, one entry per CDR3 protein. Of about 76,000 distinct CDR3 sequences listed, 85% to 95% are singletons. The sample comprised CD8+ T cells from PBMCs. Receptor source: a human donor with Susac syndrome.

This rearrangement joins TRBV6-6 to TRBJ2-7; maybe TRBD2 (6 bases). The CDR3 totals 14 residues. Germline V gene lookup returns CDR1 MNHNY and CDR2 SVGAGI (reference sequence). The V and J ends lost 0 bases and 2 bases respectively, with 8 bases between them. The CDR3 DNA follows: TGTGCCAGCAGTTACTCGTTAGCGGCCTACGAGCAGTACTTC. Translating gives CASSYSLAAYEQYF.

CDR3 amino acids: CASSYSKTGYGYTF. CDR3 nucleotides: TGTGCCAGCAGTTACTCGAAGACAGGGTATGGCTACACCTTC. This chain links TRBV6-5 with TRBJ1-2; 7 nucleotides line up with TRBD1. The trim removed 0 bases at V and 5 bases at J, leaving 3 bases unmatched. There are 14 residues in the CDR3. Per germline, CDR1 MNHEY and CDR2 SVGAGI.

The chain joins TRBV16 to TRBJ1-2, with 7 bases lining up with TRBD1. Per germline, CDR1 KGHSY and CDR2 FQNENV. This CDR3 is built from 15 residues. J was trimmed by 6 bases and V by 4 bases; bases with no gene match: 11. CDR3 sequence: CASSRTGDGGDGYTF. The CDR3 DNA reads TGTGCCAGCAGCCGCACAGGGGACGGGGGAGATGGCTACACCTTC.

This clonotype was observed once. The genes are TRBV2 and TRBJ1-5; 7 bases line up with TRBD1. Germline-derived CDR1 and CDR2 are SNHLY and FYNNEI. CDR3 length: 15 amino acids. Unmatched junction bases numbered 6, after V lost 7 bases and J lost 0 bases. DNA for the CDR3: TGTGCCAGCACTTCGGGACAGTATAGCAATCAGCCCCAGCATTTT. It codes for CASTSGQYSNQPQHF.

CDR3 DNA sequence: TGTGCCAGTAGTATAGCGGGACTAGCGGGAGGGTTCATTGAGCAGTTCTTC. This sequence encodes CASSIAGLAGGFIEQFF. The rearrangement uses TRBV19 and TRBJ2-1, with TRBD2 matching over 16 bases. Germline V lookup: CDR1 LNHDA, CDR2 SQIVND (reference sequence). The length of the CDR3 is 17 residues. V dropped 1 base and J dropped 9; count of bases not matched to a gene: 6.

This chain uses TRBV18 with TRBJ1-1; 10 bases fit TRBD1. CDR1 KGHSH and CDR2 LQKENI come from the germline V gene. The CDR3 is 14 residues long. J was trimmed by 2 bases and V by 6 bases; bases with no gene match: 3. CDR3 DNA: TGTGCCAGCTCTGGACAGGGGGGTAACACTGAAGCTTTCTTT. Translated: CASSGQGGNTEAFF.

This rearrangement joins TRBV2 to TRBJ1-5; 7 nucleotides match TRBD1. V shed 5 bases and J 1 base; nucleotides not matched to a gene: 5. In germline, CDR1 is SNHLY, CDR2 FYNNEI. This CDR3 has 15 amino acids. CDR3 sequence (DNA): TGTGCCAGCAGTCCAGACAGGGCAAGCAATCAGCCCCAGCATTTT. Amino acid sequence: CASSPDRASNQPQHF.

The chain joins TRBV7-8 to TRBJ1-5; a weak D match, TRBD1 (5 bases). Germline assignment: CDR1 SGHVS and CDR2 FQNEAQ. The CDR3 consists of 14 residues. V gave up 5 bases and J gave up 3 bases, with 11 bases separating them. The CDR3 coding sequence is TGTGCCAGCAGCCGGGGACGGACCAATCAGCCCCAGCATTTT. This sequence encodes CASSRGRTNQPQHF.

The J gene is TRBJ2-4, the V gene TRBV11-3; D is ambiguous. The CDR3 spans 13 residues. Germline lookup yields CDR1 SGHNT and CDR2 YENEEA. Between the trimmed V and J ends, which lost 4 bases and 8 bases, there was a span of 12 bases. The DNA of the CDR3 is TGTGCCAGCAGCTCTAGTCAATCAGACATTCAGTACTTC. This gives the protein CASSSSQSDIQYF.

CDR3 protein: CASSEGRLAGGTDTQYF. CDR3 in DNA: TGTGCCAGCAGTGAAGGGAGACTAGCGGGGGGGACAGATACGCAGTATTTT. The V and J genes are TRBV6-1 and TRBJ2-3, with 14 bases fitting TRBD2. Looked up from germline, CDR1 is MNHNS and CDR2 is SASEGT. V lost 1 base and J lost 3; bases outside the gene matches: 3. The CDR3 totals 17 residues.

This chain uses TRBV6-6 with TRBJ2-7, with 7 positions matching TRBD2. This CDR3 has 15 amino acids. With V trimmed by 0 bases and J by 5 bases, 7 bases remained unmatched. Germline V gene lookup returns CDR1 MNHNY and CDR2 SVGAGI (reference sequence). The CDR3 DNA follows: TGTGCCAGCAGTTACTCGGGGGGGGTGGGGCACGAGCAGTACTTC. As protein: CASSYSGGVGHEQYF.

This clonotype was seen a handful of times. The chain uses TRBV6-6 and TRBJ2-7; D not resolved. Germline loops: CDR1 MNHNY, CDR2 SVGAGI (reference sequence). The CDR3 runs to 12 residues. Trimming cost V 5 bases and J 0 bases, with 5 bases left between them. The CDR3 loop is CASSPVSYEQYF. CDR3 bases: TGTGCCAGCAGTCCAGTCTCCTACGAGCAGTACTTC.

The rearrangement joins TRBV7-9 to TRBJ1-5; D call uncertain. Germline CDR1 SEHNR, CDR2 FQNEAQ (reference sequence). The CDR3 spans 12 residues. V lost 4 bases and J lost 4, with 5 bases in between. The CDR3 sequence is CASSSFNQPQHF. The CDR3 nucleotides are TGTGCCAGCAGCTCGTTTAATCAGCCCCAGCATTTT.

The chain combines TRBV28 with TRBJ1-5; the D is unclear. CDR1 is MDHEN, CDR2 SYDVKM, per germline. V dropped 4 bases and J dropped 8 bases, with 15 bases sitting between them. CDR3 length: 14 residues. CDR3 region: CASSSGLTVEPQHF. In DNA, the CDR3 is TGTGCCAGCAGTTCGGGCCTGACGGTGGAGCCCCAGCATTTT.

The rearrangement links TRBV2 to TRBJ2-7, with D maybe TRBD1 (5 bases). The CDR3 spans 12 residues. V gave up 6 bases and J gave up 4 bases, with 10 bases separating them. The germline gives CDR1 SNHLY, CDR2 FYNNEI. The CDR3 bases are TGTGCCAGCAGGGGGCAAAGGTACGAGCAGTACTTC. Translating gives CASRGQRYEQYF.

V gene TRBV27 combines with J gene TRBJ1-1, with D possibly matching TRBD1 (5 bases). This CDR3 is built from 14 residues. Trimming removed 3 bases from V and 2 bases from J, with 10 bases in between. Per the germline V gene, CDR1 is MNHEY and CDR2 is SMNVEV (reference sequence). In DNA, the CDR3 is TGTGCCAGCAGTTTCCTCAGGACAAACACTGAAGCTTTCTTT. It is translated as CASSFLRTNTEAFF.

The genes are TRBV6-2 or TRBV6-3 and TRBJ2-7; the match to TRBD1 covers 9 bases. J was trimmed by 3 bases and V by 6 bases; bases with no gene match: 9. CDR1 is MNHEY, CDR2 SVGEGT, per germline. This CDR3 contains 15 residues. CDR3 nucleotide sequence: TGTGCCAGCAGCCCCAGGGACAGGGACTTCTACGAGCAGTACTTC. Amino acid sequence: CASSPRDRDFYEQYF.

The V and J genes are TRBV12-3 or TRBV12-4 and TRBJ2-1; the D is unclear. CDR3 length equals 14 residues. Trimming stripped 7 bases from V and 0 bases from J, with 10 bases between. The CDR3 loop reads CASTEMGSYNEQFF. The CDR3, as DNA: TGTGCCAGCACGGAGATGGGCTCCTACAATGAGCAGTTCTTC.

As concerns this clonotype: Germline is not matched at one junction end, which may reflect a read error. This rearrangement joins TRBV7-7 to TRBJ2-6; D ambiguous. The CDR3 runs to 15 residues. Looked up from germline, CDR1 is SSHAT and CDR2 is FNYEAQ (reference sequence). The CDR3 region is CASSSTSSGANVLTF. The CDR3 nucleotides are TGTGCTAGCAGTTCCACAAGCTCTGGGGCCAACGTCCTGACTTTC.